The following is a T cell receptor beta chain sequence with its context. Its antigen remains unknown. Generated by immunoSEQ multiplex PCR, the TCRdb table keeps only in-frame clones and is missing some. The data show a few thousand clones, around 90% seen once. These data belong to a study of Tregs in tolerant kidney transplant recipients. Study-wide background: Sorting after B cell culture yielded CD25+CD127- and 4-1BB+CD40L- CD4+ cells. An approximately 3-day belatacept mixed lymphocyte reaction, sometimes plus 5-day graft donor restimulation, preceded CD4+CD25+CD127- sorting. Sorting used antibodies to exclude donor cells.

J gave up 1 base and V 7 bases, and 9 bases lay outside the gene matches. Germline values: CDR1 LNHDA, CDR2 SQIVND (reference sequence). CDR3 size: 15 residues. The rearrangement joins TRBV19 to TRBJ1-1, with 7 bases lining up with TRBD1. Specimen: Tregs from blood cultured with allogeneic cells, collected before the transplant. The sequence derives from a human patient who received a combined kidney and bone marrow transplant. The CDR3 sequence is CASTFSGQKNTEAFF. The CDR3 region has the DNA TGTGCCAGTACGTTCTCGGGACAGAAGAACACTGAAGCTTTCTTT.